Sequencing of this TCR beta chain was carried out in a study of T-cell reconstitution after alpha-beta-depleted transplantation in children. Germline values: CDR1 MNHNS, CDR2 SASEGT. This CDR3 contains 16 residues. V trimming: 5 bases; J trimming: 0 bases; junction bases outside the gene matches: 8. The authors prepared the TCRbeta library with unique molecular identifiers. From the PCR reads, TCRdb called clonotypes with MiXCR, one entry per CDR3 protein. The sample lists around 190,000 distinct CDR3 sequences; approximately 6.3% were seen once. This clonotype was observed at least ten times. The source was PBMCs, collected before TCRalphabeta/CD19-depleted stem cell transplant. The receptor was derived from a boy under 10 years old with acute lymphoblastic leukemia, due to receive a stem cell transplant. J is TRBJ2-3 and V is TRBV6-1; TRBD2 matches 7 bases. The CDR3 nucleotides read TGTGCCAGCAGTCCTCTAGCGGTCCTTAGCACAGATACGCAGTATTTT. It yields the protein CASSPLAVLSTDTQYF.